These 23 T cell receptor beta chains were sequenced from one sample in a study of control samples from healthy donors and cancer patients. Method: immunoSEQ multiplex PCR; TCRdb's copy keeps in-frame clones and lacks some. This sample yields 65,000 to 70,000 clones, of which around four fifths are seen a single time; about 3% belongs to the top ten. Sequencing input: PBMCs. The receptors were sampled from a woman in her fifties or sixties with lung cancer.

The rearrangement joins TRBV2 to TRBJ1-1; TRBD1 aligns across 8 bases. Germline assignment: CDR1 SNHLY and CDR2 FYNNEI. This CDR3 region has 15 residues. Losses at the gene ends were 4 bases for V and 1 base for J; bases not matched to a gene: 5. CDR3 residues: CASSVGTGANTEAFF. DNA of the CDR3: TGTGCCAGCAGTGTTGGGACAGGAGCGAACACTGAAGCTTTCTTT.

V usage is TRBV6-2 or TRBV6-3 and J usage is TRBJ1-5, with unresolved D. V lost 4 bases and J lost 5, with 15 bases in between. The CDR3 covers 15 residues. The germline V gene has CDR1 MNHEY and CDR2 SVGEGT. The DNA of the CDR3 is TGTGCCAGCAGTTCACGAGGAGGGAACCATCAGCCCCAGCATTTT. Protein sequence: CASSSRGGNHQPQHF.

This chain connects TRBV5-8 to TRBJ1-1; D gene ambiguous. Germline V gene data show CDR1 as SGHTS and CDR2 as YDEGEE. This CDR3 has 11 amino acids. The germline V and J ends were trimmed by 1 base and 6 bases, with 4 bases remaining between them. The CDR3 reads CASSLRAEAFF. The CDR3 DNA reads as TGTGCCAGCAGCTTGAGGGCTGAAGCTTTCTTT.

The CDR3 reads CASSLRGVANQPQHF. In DNA form, the CDR3 reads TGTGCCAGCAGTTTACGGGGGGTCGCCAATCAGCCCCAGCATTTT. The chain uses TRBV27 and TRBJ1-5, with D possibly being TRBD1 (5 bases). The CDR3 length is 15 residues. Germline V gene sequence: CDR1 MNHEY, CDR2 SMNVEV (reference sequence). The V gene lost 2 bases and the J gene lost 3 bases, with 11 bases spanning the gap.

The CDR3 here is CASSPGISNQPQHF. For the CDR3, the DNA is TGTGCCAGCTCACCGGGGATTAGCAATCAGCCCCAGCATTTT. The chain uses TRBV18 and TRBJ1-5; unclear D gene. The length of the CDR3 is 14 residues. Germline assignment: CDR1 KGHSH and CDR2 LQKENI. Trimming removed 3 bases at V and 0 bases at J, with 6 bases between.

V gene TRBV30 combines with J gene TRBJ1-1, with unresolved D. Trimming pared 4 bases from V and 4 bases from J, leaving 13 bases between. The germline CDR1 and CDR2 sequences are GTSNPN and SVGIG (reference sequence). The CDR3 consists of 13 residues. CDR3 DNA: TGTGCCTGGAACCACGGGGAGGGCACTGAAGCTTTCTTT. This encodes CAWNHGEGTEAFF.

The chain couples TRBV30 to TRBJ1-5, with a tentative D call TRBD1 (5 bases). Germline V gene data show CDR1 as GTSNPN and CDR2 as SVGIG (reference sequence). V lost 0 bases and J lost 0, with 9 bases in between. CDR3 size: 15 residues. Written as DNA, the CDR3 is TGTGCCTGGAGTGTAGGGGATTATAGCAATCAGCCCCAGCATTTT. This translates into CAWSVGDYSNQPQHF.

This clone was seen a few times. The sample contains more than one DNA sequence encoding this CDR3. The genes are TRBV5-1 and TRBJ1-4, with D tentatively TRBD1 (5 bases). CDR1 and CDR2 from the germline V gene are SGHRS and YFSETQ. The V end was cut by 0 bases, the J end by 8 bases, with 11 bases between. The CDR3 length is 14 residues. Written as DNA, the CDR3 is TGCGCCAGCAGCTTGGGGCAGGGCCGAGAAAAACTGTTTTTT. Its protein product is CASSLGQGREKLFF. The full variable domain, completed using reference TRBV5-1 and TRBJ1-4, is KAGVTQTPRYLIKTRGQQVTLSCSPISGHRSVSWYQQTPGQGLQFLFEYFSETQRNKGNFPGRFSGRQFSNSRSEMNVSTLELGDSALYLCASSLGQGREKLFFGSGTQLSVL.

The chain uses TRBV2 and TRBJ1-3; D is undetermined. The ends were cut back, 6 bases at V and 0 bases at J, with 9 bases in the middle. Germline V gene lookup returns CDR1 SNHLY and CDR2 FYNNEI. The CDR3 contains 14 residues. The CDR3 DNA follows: TGTGCCAGCAGGGCTGATTACTCTGGAAACACCATATATTTT. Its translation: CASRADYSGNTIYF.

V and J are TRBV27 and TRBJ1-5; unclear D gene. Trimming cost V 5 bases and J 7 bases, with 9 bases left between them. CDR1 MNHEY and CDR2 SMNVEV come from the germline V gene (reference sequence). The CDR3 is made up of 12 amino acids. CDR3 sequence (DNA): TGTGCCAGCAGTCGGTCGGGCCAGCCCCAGCATTTT. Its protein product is CASSRSGQPQHF.

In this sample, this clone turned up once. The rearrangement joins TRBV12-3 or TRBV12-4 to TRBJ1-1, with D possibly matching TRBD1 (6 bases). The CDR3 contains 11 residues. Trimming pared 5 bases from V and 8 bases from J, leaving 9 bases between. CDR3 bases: TGTGCCAGCAGTAAGCAGGGGGAAGCTTTCTTT. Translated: CASSKQGEAFF.

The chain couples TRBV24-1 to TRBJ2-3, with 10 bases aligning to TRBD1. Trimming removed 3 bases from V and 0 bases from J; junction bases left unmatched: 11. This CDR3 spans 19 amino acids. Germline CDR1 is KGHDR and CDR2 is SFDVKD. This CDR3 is CATSDKKVTGGSSTDTQYF. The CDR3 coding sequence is TGTGCCACCAGTGATAAGAAAGTGACAGGGGGCTCTAGCACAGATACGCAGTATTTT.

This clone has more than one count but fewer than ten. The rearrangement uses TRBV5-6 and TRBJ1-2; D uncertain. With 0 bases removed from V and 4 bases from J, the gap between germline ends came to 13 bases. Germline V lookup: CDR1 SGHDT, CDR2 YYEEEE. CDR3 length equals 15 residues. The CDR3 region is CASSLGTVGSYGYTF. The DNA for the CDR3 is TGTGCCAGCAGCTTGGGAACCGTCGGGTCCTATGGCTACACCTTC.

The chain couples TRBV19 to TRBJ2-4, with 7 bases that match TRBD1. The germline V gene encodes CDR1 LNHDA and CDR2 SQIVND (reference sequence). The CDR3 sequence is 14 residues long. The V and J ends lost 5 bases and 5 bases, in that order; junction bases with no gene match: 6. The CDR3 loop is CASSPDRTQNIQYF. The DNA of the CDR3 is TGTGCCAGTAGTCCGGACAGGACTCAAAACATTCAGTACTTC.

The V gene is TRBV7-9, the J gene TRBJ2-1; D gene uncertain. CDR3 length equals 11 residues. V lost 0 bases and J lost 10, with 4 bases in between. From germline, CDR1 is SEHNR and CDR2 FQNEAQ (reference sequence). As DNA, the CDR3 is TGTGCCAGCAGCTTAGCGGAGGAGCAGTTCTTC. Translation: CASSLAEEQFF.

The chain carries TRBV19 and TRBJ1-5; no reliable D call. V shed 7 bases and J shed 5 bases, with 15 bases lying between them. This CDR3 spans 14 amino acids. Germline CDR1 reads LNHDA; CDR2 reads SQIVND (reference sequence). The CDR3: CASTNHRPDQPQHF. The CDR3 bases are TGTGCCAGTACCAACCACAGACCCGATCAGCCCCAGCATTTT.

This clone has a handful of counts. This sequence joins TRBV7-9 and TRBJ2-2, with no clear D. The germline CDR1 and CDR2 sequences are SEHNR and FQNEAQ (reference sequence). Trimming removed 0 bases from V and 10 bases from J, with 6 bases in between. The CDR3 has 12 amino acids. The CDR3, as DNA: TGTGCCAGCAGCTTAGCGTTGGAGGAGCTGTTTTTT. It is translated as CASSLALEELFF. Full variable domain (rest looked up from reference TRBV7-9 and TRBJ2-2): DTGVSQNPRHKITKRGQNVTFRCDPISEHNRLYWYRQTLGQGPEFLTYFQNEAQLEKSRLLSDRFSAERPKGSFSTLEIQRTEQGDSAMYLCASSLALEELFFGEGSRLTVL.

CDR3 protein: CAWSLNRAIRDRYYEQYF. The CDR3 DNA follows: TGTGCCTGGAGTCTCAACCGCGCCATCCGGGACAGATACTACGAGCAGTACTTC. The chain joins TRBV30 to TRBJ2-7, with 7 bases matching TRBD1. With V trimmed by 2 bases and J by 3 bases, 19 bases remained unmatched. Germline values: CDR1 GTSNPN, CDR2 SVGIG (reference sequence). The CDR3 totals 18 residues.

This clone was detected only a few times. The CDR3 region is CASSSSGLHYEQYF. For the CDR3, the DNA is TGTGCCAGCAGTTCATCGGGACTCCACTACGAGCAGTACTTC. The V and J genes are TRBV27 and TRBJ2-7; TRBD2 might be the D (6 bases). Trimming shortened V by 4 bases and J by 3 bases, and 13 bases separated the two germline ends. Germline V gives CDR1 MNHEY, CDR2 SMNVEV (reference sequence). CDR3 size: 14 residues.

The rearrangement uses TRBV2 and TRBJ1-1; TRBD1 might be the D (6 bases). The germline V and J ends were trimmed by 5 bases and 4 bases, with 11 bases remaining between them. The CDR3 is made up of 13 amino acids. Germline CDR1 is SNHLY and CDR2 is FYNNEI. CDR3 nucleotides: TGTGCCAGCAGTACAGGGAAGGCCACTGAAGCTTTCTTT. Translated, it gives CASSTGKATEAFF. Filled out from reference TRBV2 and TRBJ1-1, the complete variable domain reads EPEVTQTPSHQVTQMGQEVILRCVPISNHLYFYWYRQILGQKVEFLVSFYNNEISEKSEIFDDQFSVERPDGSNFTLKIRSTKLEDSAMYFCASSTGKATEAFFGQGTRLTVV.

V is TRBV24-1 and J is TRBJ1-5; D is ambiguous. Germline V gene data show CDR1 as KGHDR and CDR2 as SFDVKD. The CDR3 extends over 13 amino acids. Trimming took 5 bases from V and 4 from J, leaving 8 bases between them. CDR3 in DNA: TGTGCCACCAGTGCCGAGCTTAATCAGCCCCAGCATTTT. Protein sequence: CATSAELNQPQHF.

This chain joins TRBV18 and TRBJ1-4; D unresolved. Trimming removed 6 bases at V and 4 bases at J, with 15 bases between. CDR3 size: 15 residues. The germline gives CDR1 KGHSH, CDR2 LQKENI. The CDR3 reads CASSSGAGSNEKLFF. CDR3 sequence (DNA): TGTGCCAGCTCGTCTGGCGCGGGAAGTAATGAAAAACTGTTTTTT.

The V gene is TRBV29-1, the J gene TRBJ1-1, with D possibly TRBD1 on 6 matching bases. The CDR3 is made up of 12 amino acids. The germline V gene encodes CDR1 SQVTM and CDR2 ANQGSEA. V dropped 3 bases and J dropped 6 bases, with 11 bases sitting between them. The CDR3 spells CSVDGGRPEAFF. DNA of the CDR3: TGCAGCGTTGACGGGGGGCGGCCTGAAGCTTTCTTT.